This T cell receptor (beta chain) was documented in a study of T-cell reconstitution after alpha-beta-depleted transplantation in children (dated by TCRdb to the mid-2010s). Describing the broader study: The study quantitatively tracked T-cell immune reconstitution after TCRalphabeta/CD19-depleted allogeneic hematopoietic cell transplantation in children using TCR repertoire profiling. Paper-wide results and their limitations: In some patients, the high TCRbeta diversity seen at day 60 was put down to recipient T cells and intrathymic progenitors that had survived conditioning. About two months after transplant, the apparently early recovery of alphabetaT-cell counts reportedly depended on just several hundred clones that had expanded rapidly and came from non-depleted graft cells. Over subsequent months, a decline in hyperexpanded clone frequencies was noted, and after one year, T-cell counts and TCRbeta diversity were mostly ascribed to newly produced T cells.

The library relied on PCR. This sample was sequenced with an Illumina HiSeq 2500. TCR library preparation used molecular barcoding, with unique molecular identifiers applied to normalize quantification of the TCRbeta repertoire. In TCRdb, the public reads were trimmed at Q25 with fastp and aligned with MiXCR, with productive beta chains retained. All rows with the same CDR3 protein become a single entry with the most common DNA and genes. In this sample the table shows 700,000 to 850,000 distinct CDR3 sequences, roughly 15% of which occur a single time. Jointly, the top ten make up around 5.3% of the sample. Per the publication, the treatment or condition label means: allogeneic hematopoietic cell transplantation with graft depleted of TCRalphabeta T cells and CD19 B cells. The children who served as transplant recipients had been given grafts of TCRalphabeta/CD19-depleted allogeneic hematopoietic cells.

Many counts were recorded for this clonotype. What this receptor recognizes is not known. No qualities accompany the bases; no much larger clone lies one base away. The germline V gene sets CDR1 to MGHDK and CDR2 to SYGVNS. CDR3 length: 11 amino acids, cysteine to phenylalanine. CDR3 DNA is the only sequence kept; it has 33 bases, read in frame from the first base. V and J lose 9 bases and 7 bases, and a span of 13 bases separates them. The sample consisted of PBMCs, mostly from graft donor cells, taken 360 days after TCRalphabeta/CD19-depleted stem cell transplant. The source is a male patient aged 10 to 17 who had a stem cell transplant for acute lymphoblastic leukemia, so the T cells may come from the graft donor. This receptor chain uses TRBV25-1 and TRBJ2-7; the D gene assignment is ambiguous. The base sequence is TGTGCCAGTCCGGACCACCGAGAGCAGTACTTC. It translates as CASPDHREQYF.